This T cell receptor beta chain was sequenced during a study of blood T cell repertoires in COVID-19 (dated by TCRdb to between 2020 and 2021). Some background on the complete study: Collaborator samples came from the United States, Italy and Spain and covered acute and convalescent phases of COVID-19. HLA class I and class II types, where available, came from metadata supplied by the sample provider rather than from assay-based typing. Subjects who had been exposed to COVID-19, were actively infected with it, or had recovered from it provided the deeply sampled blood TCRbeta repertoires that made up the dataset. A freely available public database, intended as a resource for researchers studying the immune response to SARS-CoV-2, is where the repertoires were released. Sample metadata almost always included a de-identified subject ID, COVID-19 status, age in years and sex. The prospective study material was composed of cDNA or gDNA derived from T cells, B-cell-depleted T cells, or PBMCs. Samples came from the ongoing ImmuneRACE study (first 160 participants) plus 1,254 subjects from 6 global collaborators. Paper-wide results and their limitations: The quantity of clinical and demographic metadata differed by source and by participant and was supplied without curation.

The CDR3, from cysteine to phenylalanine, totals 14 residues. Only the CDR3 DNA is retained, 42 bases long and in frame from the first base. Trimming at the junction amounts to 5 bases on V and 9 bases on J, and the germline ends lie 20 bases apart. CDR1 and CDR2 are read off the germline V gene as MDHEN and SYDVKM. To note about this clone: Its antigen is not yet known. No base qualities exist here, and no much larger clone lies one base off it.

One collaborating source in Seattle enrolled patients during active infection and followed them longitudinally through the course of disease. Whole blood was collected in K2EDTA tubes by collaborating institutions according to the institutions' own protocols. For TCRbeta analysis, collaborators shipped samples as frozen whole blood, isolated PBMCs, or DNA extracted from either of those sample types. The immunoSEQ Assay, a bias-controlled multiplex PCR, was used to amplify TCRbeta CDR3 regions from genomic DNA. In the source study's methods: The number of nucleated cells in each sample was estimated from the amplification of reference gene primers within the assay. To quantify the absolute abundance of each unique TCRbeta CDR3 rearrangement, sequence reads were collapsed and filtered. For each sample, productive Simpson clonality was calculated as the square root of Simpson's diversity index across productive rearrangements. Imported from immuneACCESS, the table was reduced by TCRdb to in-frame sequences with V and J called. These copies leave out some clones; in studies compared against another copy, an unresolved V gene accounts for under half, and the cause of the remainder is not known. Clone size and V and J calls were adopted from that table, with D and trimming inferred from the DNA. For this sample there are 70,000 or so clones; roughly 86% appear just once. 15% to 20% of the sample belongs to the ten largest clones.

The V and J genes are TRBV28 and TRBJ2-7, with TRBD1 as a weak D call on 6 bases. Sequenced: peripheral blood. The clonotype was recovered from a man aged 40-49 years with COVID-19, enrolled during active disease. The CDR3 has the sequence CASSPPEGGMGQYF. The DNA reads as follows: TGTGCCAGCAGTCCCCCCGAAGGGGGAATGGGGCAGTACTTC.